Each of the 20 T cell receptor beta chains below was sequenced from the same sample in a study of blood T cell repertoires in COVID-19. Only in-frame clones appear in the TCRdb table, and some are missing; sequencing was by immunoSEQ multiplex PCR. Among 100,000 to 150,000 clones, about 74% were seen once, and the ten largest hold around 5.9%. Source material: peripheral blood. All receptors derive from a man between 60 and 75 years old with acute or convalescent COVID-19.

This clone was recorded many times. The V and J genes are TRBV19 and TRBJ1-2; 12 nucleotides line up with TRBD1. Germline V gene sequence: CDR1 LNHDA, CDR2 SQIVND (reference sequence). This CDR3 has 19 amino acids. Trimming took 3 bases from V and 3 from J; bases not matched to a gene: 14. CDR3 amino acids: CASSIGNLGQGAAHYGYTF. CDR3 nucleotide sequence: TGTGCCAGTAGTATCGGAAATTTGGGACAGGGGGCCGCCCACTATGGCTACACCTTC.

This clone appeared a single time. The chain carries TRBV4-1 and TRBJ1-2, with 8 bases aligning to TRBD1. The germline CDR1 and CDR2 sequences are MGHRA and YSYEKL. This CDR3 spans 17 amino acids. J lost 6 bases, V lost 1 base, and 13 bases had no gene match. The CDR3 DNA is TGCGCCAGCAGCCAAGTTGGCCTGAATCAGGGGGCGAATGGCTACACCTTC. It specifies CASSQVGLNQGANGYTF.

This sequence joins TRBV19 and TRBJ1-1, with TRBD1 identical over 9 bases. Germline V gene data show CDR1 as LNHDA and CDR2 as SQIVND (reference sequence). The CDR3 totals 14 residues. V lost 4 bases, J lost 3 bases, and 3 bases stayed unmatched. The CDR3 protein is CASSTRQGDTEAFF. The CDR3 DNA reads TGTGCCAGTAGTACTCGACAGGGGGACACTGAAGCTTTCTTT.

The table lists this clone with a count of one. The genes are TRBV6-5 and TRBJ2-7; TRBD2 matches 7 bases. Germline V gene data show CDR1 as MNHEY and CDR2 as SVGAGI. V was clipped by 7 bases and J by 1 base; unmatched bases: 7. The CDR3 covers 14 residues. The CDR3, as DNA: TGTGCCAGCAAAGTGGCGGGGGTTTCCTACGAGCAGTACTTC. Protein product: CASKVAGVSYEQYF.

This clone turned up a few times. The sample has other DNA sequences that encode this CDR3 too. The chain carries TRBV11-3 and TRBJ2-6, with TRBD1 as a possible D gene (7 bases). From germline, CDR1 is SGHNT and CDR2 YENEEA. V lost 4 bases to trimming and J lost 3 bases, with 10 bases between them. The CDR3 is 15 amino acids. For the CDR3, the DNA is TGTGCCAGCAGCTCAGGGGGGAGTGGGGCCAACGTCCTGACTTTC. Protein sequence: CASSSGGSGANVLTF.

The chain employs TRBV14 and TRBJ2-7; tentatively, D is TRBD1 (5 bases). V was pared by 4 bases and J by 0 bases, with 13 bases between. The CDR3 extends over 15 amino acids. CDR1 and CDR2 (germline): SGHDN, FVKESK. The CDR3 region has the DNA TGTGCCAGCAGCCCTGCTGGGGCTTTCTCCTACGAGCAGTACTTC. Its protein product is CASSPAGAFSYEQYF.

The genes are TRBV6-5 and TRBJ1-1, with TRBD1 as a possible D gene (5 bases). The CDR3 covers 14 residues. Germline V lookup: CDR1 MNHEY, CDR2 SVGAGI. Trimming removed 2 bases at V and 4 bases at J, with 11 bases between. The CDR3 region is CASSYKGFGTEAFF. CDR3 bases: TGTGCCAGCAGTTACAAGGGGTTTGGCACTGAAGCTTTCTTT.

The chain couples TRBV2 to TRBJ1-1, with 7 bases lining up with TRBD1. CDR3 size: 14 residues. CDR1 SNHLY and CDR2 FYNNEI come from the germline V gene. The V and J ends lost 3 bases and 1 base, in that order; junction bases with no gene match: 2. The CDR3 nucleotides are TGTGCCAGCAGTGAGAGACAGGGGAACACTGAAGCTTTCTTT. Amino acids: CASSERQGNTEAFF.

This clone appeared a single time. This chain connects TRBV2 to TRBJ1-5; 8 bases are a match to TRBD1. Germline assignment: CDR1 SNHLY and CDR2 FYNNEI. The ends lost 5 bases at V and 4 bases at J; junction bases unmatched: 7. The CDR3 is 15 amino acids. The CDR3 DNA follows: TGTGCCAGCAGTTTAGGACAGGGCCGTAATCAGCCCCAGCATTTT. Its translation is CASSLGQGRNQPQHF.

The V call is TRBV18, the J call TRBJ1-5; a possible D gene is TRBD1 (5 bases). Trimming stripped 3 bases from V and 4 bases from J, with 16 bases between. The CDR3 is made up of 16 amino acids. Germline V gene data show CDR1 as KGHSH and CDR2 as LQKENI. DNA for the CDR3: TGTGCCAGCTCACCGCAATATAAGGACACAAATCAGCCCCAGCATTTT. The encoded protein is CASSPQYKDTNQPQHF.

For the CDR3, the DNA is TGTGCCAGCAGACGTCGTGAGGCCTACACTGAAGCTTTCTTT. It codes for CASRRREAYTEAFF. The rearrangement joins TRBV27 to TRBJ1-1; D is uncertain. The CDR3 consists of 14 residues. Germline V gives CDR1 MNHEY, CDR2 SMNVEV (reference sequence). Trimming shortened V by 6 bases and J by 3 bases, and 14 bases separated the two germline ends.

The chain recombines TRBV6-5 with TRBJ1-1; TRBD1 matches 7 bases. Trimming removed 8 bases from V and 1 base from J; junction bases left unmatched: 4. This CDR3 comprises 13 residues. CDR1 MNHEY and CDR2 SVGAGI come from the germline V gene. The CDR3 nucleotides read TGTGCCAGCTGTCGGACAGGGAACACTGAAGCTTTCTTT. Its protein product is CASCRTGNTEAFF.

The chain carries TRBV3-1 (or the pseudogene TRBV3-2) and TRBJ2-7; 8 nucleotides align to TRBD2. CDR3 size: 15 residues. V shed 2 bases and J 3 bases; nucleotides not matched to a gene: 6. From germline, CDR1 is LGHDT and CDR2 YNNKEL (reference sequence). The CDR3 sequence is CASSQRTSRFYEQYF. CDR3 DNA: TGTGCCAGCAGCCAACGGACTAGCAGATTCTACGAGCAGTACTTC.

The CDR3: CATSSNPSAGLGIYEQYF. CDR3 coding DNA: TGTGCCACCAGCAGCAACCCAAGTGCGGGACTAGGCATCTACGAGCAGTACTTC. This chain uses TRBV24-1 with TRBJ2-7; 8 positions match TRBD2. Germline trimming cut 7 bases from V and 3 bases from J; bases unmatched to any gene: 19. Germline lookup yields CDR1 KGHDR and CDR2 SFDVKD. This CDR3 region has 18 residues.

The genes are TRBV9 and TRBJ2-1; 8 bases are shared with TRBD1. V trimming: 6 bases; J trimming: 9 bases; junction bases outside the gene matches: 14. Germline assignment: CDR1 SGDLS and CDR2 YYNGEE. The CDR3 loop spans 15 amino acids. CDR3: CASNQPGQGRSEQFF. The CDR3 nucleotides are TGTGCCAGCAACCAGCCTGGACAGGGTCGCTCTGAGCAGTTCTTC.

The V gene is TRBV19, the J gene TRBJ1-4; 7 nucleotides align to TRBD1. V was pared by 5 bases and J by 0 bases, with 9 bases of the junction left unmatched. The CDR3 runs to 17 residues. CDR1 and CDR2 from the germline V gene are LNHDA and SQIVND (reference sequence). CDR3 DNA sequence: TGTGCCAGTAGTCGTAGATTCGGGACAGCAACTAATGAAAAACTGTTTTTT. As protein: CASSRRFGTATNEKLFF.

This clone was seen only a few times. V is TRBV2 and J is TRBJ2-5, with 10 bases that match TRBD2. The CDR3 extends over 15 amino acids. After removal of 6 bases from V and 2 bases from J, the junction contained 6 bases not matched to a gene. Per germline, CDR1 SNHLY and CDR2 FYNNEI. The CDR3 DNA follows: TGTGCCAGCAGCGGTAGCGGGAGGCAGCAAGAGACCCAGTACTTC. This codes for CASSGSGRQQETQYF.

This clone occurred a few times. The chain combines TRBV19 with TRBJ2-1, with D tentatively TRBD2 (6 bases). The CDR3 is 15 amino acids. V was pared by 4 bases and J by 8 bases, with 18 bases between. Germline assignment: CDR1 LNHDA and CDR2 SQIVND (reference sequence). The CDR3 is CASSTQGGGRHEQFF. For the CDR3, the DNA is TGTGCCAGTAGTACCCAGGGAGGAGGGCGTCATGAGCAGTTCTTC.

The V and J genes are TRBV11-3 and TRBJ1-2, with TRBD1 matching over 7 bases. J lost 8 bases, V lost 5 bases, and 5 bases had no gene match. CDR1 is SGHNT, CDR2 YENEEA, per germline. This CDR3 is built from 12 residues. In DNA, the CDR3 is TGTGCCAGCAGCGGAGACAGGGCCGGCTACACCTTC. Its translation: CASSGDRAGYTF.

The chain employs TRBV10-3 and TRBJ2-2; 8 nucleotides line up with TRBD2. CDR1 ENHRY and CDR2 SYGVKD come from the germline V gene. V was clipped by 4 bases and J by 7 bases; unmatched bases: 11. This CDR3 is built from 16 residues. CDR3 bases: TGTGCCATCAGTGGCGGCCTAGCGGGCCGAGGCGGGGAGCTGTTTTTT. Translating gives CAISGGLAGRGGELFF.